The text below deals with one TCR beta chain. This sample was taken from a study of blood T cell repertoires in COVID-19. Clones were read by immunoSEQ multiplex PCR, and TCRdb kept only the in-frame ones, dropping some. This table holds fewer than 250,000 clones, 70% to 90% found once. V was shortened by 4 bases and J by 5 bases, with 16 bases between the two germline ends. Germline-derived CDR1 and CDR2 are SGDLS and YYNGEE. This CDR3 is 14 amino acids long. The source material was PBMCs or T cells enriched from blood (not recorded which). The clonotype originates from a woman aged 40 to 49 in a cohort exposed to, infected with or recovered from COVID-19 (not recorded which). This chain connects TRBV9 to TRBJ2-7; unclear D gene. The CDR3 reads CASSPSRLVHEQYF. The CDR3, as DNA: TGTGCCAGCAGCCCCTCGCGATTGGTGCACGAGCAGTACTTC.